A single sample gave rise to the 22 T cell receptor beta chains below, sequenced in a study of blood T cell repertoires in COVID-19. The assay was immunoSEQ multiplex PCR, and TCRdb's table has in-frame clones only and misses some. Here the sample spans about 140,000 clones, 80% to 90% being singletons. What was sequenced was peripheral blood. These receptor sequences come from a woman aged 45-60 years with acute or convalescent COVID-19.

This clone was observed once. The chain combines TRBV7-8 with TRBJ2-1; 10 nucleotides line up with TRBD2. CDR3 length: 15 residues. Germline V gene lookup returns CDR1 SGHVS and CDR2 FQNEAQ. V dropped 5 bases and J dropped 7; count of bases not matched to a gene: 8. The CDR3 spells CASSATGLAWNEQFF. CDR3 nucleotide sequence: TGTGCCAGCAGCGCGACGGGACTAGCGTGGAATGAGCAGTTCTTC.

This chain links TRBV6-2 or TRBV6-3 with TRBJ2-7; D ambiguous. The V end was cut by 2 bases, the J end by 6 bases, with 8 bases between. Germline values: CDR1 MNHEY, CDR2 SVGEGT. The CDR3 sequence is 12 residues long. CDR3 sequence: CASSYPGLEQYF. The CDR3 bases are TGTGCCAGCAGTTACCCTGGCCTCGAGCAGTACTTC.

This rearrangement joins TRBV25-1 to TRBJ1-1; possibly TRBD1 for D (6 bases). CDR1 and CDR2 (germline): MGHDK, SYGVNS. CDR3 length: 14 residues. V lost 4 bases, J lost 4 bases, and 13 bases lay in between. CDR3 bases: TGTGCCAGCAGTGGTGGGACATCTGCCACTGAAGCTTTCTTT. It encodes CASSGGTSATEAFF. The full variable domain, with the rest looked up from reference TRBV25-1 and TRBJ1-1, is EADIYQTPRYLVIGTGKKITLECSQTMGHDKMYWYQQDPGMELHLIHYSYGVNSTEKGDLSSESTVSRIRTEHFPLTLESARPSHTSQYLCASSGGTSATEAFFGQGTRLTVV.

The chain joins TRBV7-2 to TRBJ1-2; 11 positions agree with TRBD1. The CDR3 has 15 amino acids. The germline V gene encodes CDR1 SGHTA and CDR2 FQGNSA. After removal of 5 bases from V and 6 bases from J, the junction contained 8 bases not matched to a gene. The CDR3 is CASSLWTGGNDGYTF. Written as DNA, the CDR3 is TGTGCCAGCAGCCTCTGGACAGGGGGCAATGATGGCTACACCTTC.

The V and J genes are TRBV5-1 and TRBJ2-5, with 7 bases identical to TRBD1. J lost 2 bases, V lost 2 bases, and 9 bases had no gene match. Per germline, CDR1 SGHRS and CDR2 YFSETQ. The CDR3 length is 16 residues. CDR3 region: CASSFYGQVVQETQYF. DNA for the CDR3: TGCGCCAGCAGCTTCTACGGACAGGTAGTACAAGAGACCCAGTACTTC.

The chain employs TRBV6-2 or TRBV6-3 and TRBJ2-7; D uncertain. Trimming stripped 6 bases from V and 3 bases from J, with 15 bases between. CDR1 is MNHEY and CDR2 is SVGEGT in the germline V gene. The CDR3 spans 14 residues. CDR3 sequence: CASSHPSGGYEQYF. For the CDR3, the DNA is TGTGCCAGCAGCCACCCGAGTGGCGGCTACGAGCAGTACTTC.

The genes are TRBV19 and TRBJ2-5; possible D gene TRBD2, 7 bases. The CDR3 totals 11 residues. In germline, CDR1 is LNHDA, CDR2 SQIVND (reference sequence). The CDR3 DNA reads TGTCTCGAAAGGGGGGGGGAGACCCAGTACTTC. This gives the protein CLERGGETQYF.

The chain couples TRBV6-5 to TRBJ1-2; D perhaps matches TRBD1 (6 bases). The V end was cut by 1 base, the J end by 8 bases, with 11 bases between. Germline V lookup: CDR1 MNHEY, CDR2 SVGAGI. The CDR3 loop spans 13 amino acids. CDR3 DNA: TGTGCCAGCAGTTACTACAGGGACGAGGGCTACACCTTC. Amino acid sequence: CASSYYRDEGYTF.

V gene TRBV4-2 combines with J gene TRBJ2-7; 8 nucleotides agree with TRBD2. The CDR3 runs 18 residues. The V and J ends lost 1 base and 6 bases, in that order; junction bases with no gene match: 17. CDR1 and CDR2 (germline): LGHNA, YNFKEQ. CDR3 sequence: CASSQVGTSSGTRGEQYF. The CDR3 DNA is TGTGCCAGCAGCCAAGTTGGGACTAGTAGCGGGACCCGCGGCGAGCAGTACTTC.

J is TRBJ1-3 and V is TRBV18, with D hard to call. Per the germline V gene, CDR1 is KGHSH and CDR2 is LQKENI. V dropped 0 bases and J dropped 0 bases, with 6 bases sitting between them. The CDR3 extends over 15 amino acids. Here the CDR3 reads CASSPPSLSGNTIYF. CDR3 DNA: TGTGCCAGCTCACCACCTTCCCTCTCTGGAAACACCATATATTTT.

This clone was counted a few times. CDR3 coding DNA: TGTGCCACCAGTGACCCAGGGGGCGGCTATGGCTACACCTTC. Its translation: CATSDPGGGYGYTF. The gene calls are TRBV24-1 and TRBJ1-2; the match to TRBD1 covers 8 bases. The V gene's germline CDR1 is KGHDR and CDR2 SFDVKD. Germline trimming cut 4 bases from V and 4 bases from J; bases unmatched to any gene: 4. The CDR3 runs to 14 residues.

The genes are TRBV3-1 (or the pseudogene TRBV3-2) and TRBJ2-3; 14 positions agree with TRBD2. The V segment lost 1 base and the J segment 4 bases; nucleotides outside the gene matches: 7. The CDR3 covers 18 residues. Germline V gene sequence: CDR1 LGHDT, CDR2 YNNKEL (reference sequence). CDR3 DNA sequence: TGTGCCAGCAGCCAAGTGACTAGCGGGGGGGCCTTGGCAGATACGCAGTATTTT. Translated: CASSQVTSGGALADTQYF.

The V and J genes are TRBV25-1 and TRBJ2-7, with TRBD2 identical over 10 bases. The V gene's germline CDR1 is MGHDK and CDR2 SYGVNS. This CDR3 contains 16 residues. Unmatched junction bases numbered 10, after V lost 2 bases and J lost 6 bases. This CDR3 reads CASSEASGRVKGEQYF. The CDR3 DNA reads TGTGCCAGCAGTGAAGCTAGCGGGAGAGTAAAAGGCGAGCAGTACTTC.

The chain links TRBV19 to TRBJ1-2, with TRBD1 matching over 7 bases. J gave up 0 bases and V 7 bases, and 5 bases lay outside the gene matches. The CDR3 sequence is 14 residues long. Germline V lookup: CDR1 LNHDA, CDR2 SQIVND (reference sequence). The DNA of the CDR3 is TGTGCCAGTACTCCAGGGACAGCTAACTATGGCTACACCTTC. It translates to CASTPGTANYGYTF.

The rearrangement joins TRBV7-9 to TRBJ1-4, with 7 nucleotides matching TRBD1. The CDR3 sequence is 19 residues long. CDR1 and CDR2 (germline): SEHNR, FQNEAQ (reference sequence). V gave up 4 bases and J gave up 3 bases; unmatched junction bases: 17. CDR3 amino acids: CASSSRVNKPGQPNEKLFF. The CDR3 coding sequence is TGTGCCAGCAGCTCTCGAGTAAACAAACCGGGACAGCCTAATGAAAAACTGTTTTTT.

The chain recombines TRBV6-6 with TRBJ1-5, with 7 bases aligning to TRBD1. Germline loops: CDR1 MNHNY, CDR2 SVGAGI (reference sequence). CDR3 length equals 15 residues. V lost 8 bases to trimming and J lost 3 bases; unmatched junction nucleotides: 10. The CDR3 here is CASSKSGTDNQPQHF. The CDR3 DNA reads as TGTGCCAGCTCCAAATCCGGGACAGACAATCAGCCCCAGCATTTT.

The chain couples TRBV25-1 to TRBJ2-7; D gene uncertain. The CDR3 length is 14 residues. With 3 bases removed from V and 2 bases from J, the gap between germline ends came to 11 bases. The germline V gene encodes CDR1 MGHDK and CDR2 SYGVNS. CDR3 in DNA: TGTGCCAGCAGTGACTCTTTGCAGGCCTACGAGCAGTACTTC. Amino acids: CASSDSLQAYEQYF.

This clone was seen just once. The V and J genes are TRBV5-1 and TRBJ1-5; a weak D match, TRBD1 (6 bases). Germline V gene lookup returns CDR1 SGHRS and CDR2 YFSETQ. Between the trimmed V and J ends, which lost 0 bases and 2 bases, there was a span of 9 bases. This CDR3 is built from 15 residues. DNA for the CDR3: TGCGCCAGCAGCTTGGTGGGGGGGCGCAATCAGCCCCAGCATTTT. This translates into CASSLVGGRNQPQHF.

The CDR3 here is CATKGTSGRTWGGEQFF. DNA of the CDR3: TGTGCCACCAAAGGGACTAGCGGGAGGACATGGGGTGGTGAGCAGTTCTTC. The V call is TRBV10-3, the J call TRBJ2-1; TRBD2 matches 15 bases. The germline CDR1 and CDR2 sequences are ENHRY and SYGVKD. The CDR3 has 17 residues. Trimming at V came to 10 bases and at J to 9 bases, leaving 16 bases not matched to a gene.

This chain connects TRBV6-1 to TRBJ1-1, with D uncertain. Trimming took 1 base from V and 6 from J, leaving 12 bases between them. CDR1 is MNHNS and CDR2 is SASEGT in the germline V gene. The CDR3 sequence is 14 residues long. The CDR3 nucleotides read TGTGCCAGCAGTGAAGTCTTACGTAACTCTGAAGCTTTCTTT. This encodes CASSEVLRNSEAFF.

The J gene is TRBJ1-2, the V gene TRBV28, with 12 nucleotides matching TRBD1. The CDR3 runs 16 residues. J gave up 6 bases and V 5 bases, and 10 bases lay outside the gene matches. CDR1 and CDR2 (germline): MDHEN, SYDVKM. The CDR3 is CASSRGGTGGPDGYTF. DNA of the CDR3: TGTGCCAGCAGTCGAGGCGGGACAGGGGGCCCGGATGGCTACACCTTC.

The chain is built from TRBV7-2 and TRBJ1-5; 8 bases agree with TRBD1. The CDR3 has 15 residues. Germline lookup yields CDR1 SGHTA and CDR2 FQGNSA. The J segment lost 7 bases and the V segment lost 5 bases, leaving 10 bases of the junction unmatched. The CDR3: CASSQRAGGDQPQHF. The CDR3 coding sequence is TGTGCCAGCAGCCAAAGGGCAGGGGGCGACCAGCCCCAGCATTTT.